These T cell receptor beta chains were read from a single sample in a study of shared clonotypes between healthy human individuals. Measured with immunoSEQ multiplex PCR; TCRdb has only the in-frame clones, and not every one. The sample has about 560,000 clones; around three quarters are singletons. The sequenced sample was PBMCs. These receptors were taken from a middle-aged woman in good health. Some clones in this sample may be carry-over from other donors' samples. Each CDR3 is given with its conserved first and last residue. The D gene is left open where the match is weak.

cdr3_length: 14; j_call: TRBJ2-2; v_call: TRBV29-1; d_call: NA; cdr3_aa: CSALQGLDTGELFF
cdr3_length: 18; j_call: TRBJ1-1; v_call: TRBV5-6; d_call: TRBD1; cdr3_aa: CASSSNRGPHRFGTEAFF
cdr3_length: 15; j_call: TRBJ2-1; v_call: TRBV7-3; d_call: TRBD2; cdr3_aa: CASSPGLAGVGEQFF
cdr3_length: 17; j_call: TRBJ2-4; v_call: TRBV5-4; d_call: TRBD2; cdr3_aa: CASSLGGGRAVKNIQYF
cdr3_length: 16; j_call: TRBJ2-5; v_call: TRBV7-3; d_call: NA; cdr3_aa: CASSLTGDTRQETQYF
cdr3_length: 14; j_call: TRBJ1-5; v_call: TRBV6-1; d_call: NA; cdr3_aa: CASRSGQGNQPQHF
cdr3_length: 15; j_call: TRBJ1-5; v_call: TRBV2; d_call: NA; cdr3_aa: CASSELVGSNQPQHF
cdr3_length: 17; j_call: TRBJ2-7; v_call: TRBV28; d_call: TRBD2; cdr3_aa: CASSPGLAQPQRYEQYF
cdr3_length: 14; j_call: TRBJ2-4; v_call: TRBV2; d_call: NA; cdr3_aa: CASSRGLAKNIQYF
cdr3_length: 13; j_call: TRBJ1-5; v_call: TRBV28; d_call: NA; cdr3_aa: CASTGAGNQPQHF
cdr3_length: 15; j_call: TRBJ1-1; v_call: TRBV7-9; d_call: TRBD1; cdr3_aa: CASTQGQGAPREAFF
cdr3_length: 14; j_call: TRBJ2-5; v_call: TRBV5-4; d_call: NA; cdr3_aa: CASSLEVGEETQYF
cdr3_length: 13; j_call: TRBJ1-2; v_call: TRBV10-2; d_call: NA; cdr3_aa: CASSEWGDYGYTF
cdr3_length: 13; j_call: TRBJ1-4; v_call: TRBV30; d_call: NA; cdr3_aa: CAWSGGINEKLFF
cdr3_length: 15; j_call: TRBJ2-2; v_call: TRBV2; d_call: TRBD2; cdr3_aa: CASRKSGRVGRELFF
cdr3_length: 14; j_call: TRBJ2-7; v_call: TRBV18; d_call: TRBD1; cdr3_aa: CASSPGQGAGEQYF
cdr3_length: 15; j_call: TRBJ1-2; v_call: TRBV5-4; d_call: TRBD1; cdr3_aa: CASSRVGTGDYGYTF
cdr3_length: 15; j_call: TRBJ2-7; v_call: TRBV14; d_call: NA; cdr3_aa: CASSQSAGLIYEQYF
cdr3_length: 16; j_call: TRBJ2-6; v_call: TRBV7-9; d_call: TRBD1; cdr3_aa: CASSGTGFSGANVLTF
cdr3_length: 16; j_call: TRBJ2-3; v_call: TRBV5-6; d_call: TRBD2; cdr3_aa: CASSLGLAGGPRTQYF
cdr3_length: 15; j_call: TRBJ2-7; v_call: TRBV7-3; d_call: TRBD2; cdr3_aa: CASSRTSGTAYEQYF
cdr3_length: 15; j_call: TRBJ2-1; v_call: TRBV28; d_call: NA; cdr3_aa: CASITTGSSYNEQFF
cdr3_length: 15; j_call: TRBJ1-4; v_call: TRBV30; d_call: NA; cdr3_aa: CAWNRPTGGLGGLFF
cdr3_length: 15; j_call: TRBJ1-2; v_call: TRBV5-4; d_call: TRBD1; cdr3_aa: CASSFQGAYYYGYTF
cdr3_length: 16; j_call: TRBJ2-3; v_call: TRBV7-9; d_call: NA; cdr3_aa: CASSPKAASSTDTQYF
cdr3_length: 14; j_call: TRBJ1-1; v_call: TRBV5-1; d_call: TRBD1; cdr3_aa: CASSIDRGGTEAFF
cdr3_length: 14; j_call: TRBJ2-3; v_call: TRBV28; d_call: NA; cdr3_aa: CASSLQAPPSTQYF
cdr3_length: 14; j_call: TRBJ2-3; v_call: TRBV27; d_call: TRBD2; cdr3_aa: CASSWSGSSDTQYF
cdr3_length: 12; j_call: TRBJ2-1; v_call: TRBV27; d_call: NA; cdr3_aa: CASSSGWGQQFF
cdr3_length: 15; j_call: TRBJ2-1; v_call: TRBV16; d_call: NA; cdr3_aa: CASSLERVSGNEQFF
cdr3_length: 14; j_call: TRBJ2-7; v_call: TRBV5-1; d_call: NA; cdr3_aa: CASSGGGPDYEQYF
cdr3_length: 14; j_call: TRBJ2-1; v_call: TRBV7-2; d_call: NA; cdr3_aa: CASSLPGSVYEQFF
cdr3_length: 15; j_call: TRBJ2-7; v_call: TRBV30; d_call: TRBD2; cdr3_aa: CAWSGGLAGFYEQYF
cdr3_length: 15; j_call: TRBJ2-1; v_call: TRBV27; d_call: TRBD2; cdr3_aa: CASSFWTSGNNEQFF
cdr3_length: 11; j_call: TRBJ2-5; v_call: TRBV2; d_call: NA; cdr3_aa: CASSGAREQYF
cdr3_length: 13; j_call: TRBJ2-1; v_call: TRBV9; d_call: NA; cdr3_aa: CASSVFGNNEQFF
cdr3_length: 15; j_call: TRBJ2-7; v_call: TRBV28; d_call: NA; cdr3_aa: CASSLQGTRSYEQYF
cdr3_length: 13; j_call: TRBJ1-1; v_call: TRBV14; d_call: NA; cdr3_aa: CASSQGANTEAFF
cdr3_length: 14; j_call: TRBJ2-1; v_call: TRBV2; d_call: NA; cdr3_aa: CATARRLPGDEQFF
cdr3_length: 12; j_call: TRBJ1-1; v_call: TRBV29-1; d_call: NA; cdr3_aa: CSVGQPNTEAFF
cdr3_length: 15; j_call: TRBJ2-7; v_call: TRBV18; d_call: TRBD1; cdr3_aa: CASSPDSNRGYEQYF
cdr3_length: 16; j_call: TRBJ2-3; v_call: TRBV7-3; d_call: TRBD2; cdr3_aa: CASSPLAGGGTDTQYF
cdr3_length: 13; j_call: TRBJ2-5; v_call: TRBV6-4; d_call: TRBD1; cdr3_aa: CASSEQGQETQYF
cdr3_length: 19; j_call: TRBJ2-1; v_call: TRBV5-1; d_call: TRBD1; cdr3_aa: CASSLSGTGGARNRNEQFF
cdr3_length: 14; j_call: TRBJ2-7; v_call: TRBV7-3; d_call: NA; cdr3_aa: CASSLGPDVSEQYF
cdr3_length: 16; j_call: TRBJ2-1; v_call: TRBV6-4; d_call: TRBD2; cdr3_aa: CASSDLSGRAPLEQFF
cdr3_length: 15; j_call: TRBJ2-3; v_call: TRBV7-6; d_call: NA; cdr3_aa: CASSLGQGGTDTQYF
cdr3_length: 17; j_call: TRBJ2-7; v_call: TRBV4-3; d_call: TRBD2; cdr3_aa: CASSQELAGAGSYEQYF
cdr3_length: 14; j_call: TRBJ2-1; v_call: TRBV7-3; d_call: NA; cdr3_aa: CASSLTFPSNEQFF
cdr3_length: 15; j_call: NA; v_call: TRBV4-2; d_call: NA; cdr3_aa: CASSPADGGIYEQYF
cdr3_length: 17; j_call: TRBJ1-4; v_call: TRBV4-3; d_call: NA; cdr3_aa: CASSQEGMIASGEKLFF
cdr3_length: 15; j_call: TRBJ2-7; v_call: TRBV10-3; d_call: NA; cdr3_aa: CAISERTRGAYEQYF
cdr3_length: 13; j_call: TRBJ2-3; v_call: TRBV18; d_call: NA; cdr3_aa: CASSPPSTDTQYF